The 29 T cell receptor beta chains given below trace back to one sample, sequenced in a study of graft-versus-host responses after intestinal transplantation (dated by TCRdb to the early 2020s). The time point label on this specimen signifies: cells obtained before transplantation from donor or recipient. Which antigens these TCRs recognize remains unknown. The library was built by means of the immunoSEQ multiplex PCR assay. Imported from immuneACCESS, the table was reduced by TCRdb to in-frame sequences with V and J called. These copies leave out some clones; in studies compared against another copy, an unresolved V gene accounts for under half, and the cause of the remainder is not known. The table for this sample lists some 97,000 clones; about 90% of them were counted only once. The ten top clones hold roughly 1% of the sample. Sequenced here: unstimulated CD4+ T cells sorted from spleen or lymph node cells, sampled before transplant. These receptors came from a human donor who was the organ donor for an intestinal transplant.

The gene calls are TRBV25-1 and TRBJ2-4, with 8 bases identical to TRBD2. The J segment lost 6 bases and the V segment lost 5 bases, leaving 6 bases of the junction unmatched. CDR1 and CDR2 (germline): MGHDK, SYGVNS. The CDR3 has 14 residues. CDR3 sequence (DNA): TGTGCCAGCAGTCACGGGGGGGCCGTAAACATTCAGTACTTC. It translates to CASSHGGAVNIQYF.

V and J are TRBV5-1 and TRBJ2-5; D not certain. Near its end, the DNA agrees better with TRBJ2-7, so the J call may be wrong. Germline V gene sequence: CDR1 SGHRS, CDR2 YFSETQ. There are 13 residues in the CDR3. The CDR3 region is CASSRSPSYEQYF. In nucleotides, the CDR3 is TGCGCCAGCAGCCGCAGTCCTTCCTACGAGCAGTACTTC.

J is TRBJ2-2 and V is TRBV11-2; 7 bases align to TRBD1. Germline values: CDR1 SGHAT, CDR2 FQNNGV. This CDR3 comprises 15 residues. The J segment lost 0 bases and the V segment lost 3 bases, leaving 1 base of the junction unmatched. This CDR3 reads CASSFQGANTGELFF. CDR3 DNA sequence: TGTGCCAGCAGCTTTCAGGGGGCGAACACCGGGGAGCTGTTTTTT.

The rearrangement uses TRBV11-3 and TRBJ1-3; possibly TRBD1 for D (5 bases). Looked up from germline, CDR1 is SGHNT and CDR2 is YENEEA. The ends were cut back, 6 bases at V and 0 bases at J, with 15 bases in the middle. The CDR3 is 16 amino acids. DNA for the CDR3: TGTGCCAGCAGGAAGGCGGGGCTCCCCTCTGGAAACACCATATATTTT. Translation: CASRKAGLPSGNTIYF.

The chain is built from TRBV11-2 and TRBJ1-2; 7 positions agree with TRBD1. The germline CDR1 and CDR2 sequences are SGHAT and FQNNGV. The CDR3 has 15 amino acids. After removal of 1 base from V and 5 bases from J, the junction contained 7 bases not matched to a gene. CDR3 region: CASSLGQGGGYGYTF. The CDR3 DNA is TGTGCCAGCAGCTTAGGACAGGGCGGTGGATATGGCTACACCTTC.

This chain links TRBV4-1 with TRBJ1-4; weak D call: TRBD1 (6 bases). V was shortened by 1 base and J by 4 bases, with 10 bases between the two germline ends. The CDR3 totals 15 residues. The germline gives CDR1 MGHRA, CDR2 YSYEKL. The CDR3 nucleotides read TGCGCCAGCAGCCAAGCTAGGACAGTTAATGAAAAACTGTTTTTT. Amino acids: CASSQARTVNEKLFF.

CDR3 loop: CAWRGLAGGHGELFF. The DNA for the CDR3 is TGTGCCTGGAGGGGACTAGCGGGGGGGCACGGGGAGCTGTTTTTT. V is TRBV30 and J is TRBJ2-2; the match to TRBD2 covers 16 bases. V shed 3 bases and J 7 bases; nucleotides not matched to a gene: 2. The CDR3 has 15 residues. Germline CDR1 GTSNPN, CDR2 SVGIG (reference sequence).

The rearrangement links TRBV18 to TRBJ1-6; no clear D. Germline CDR1 is KGHSH and CDR2 is LQKENI. Deletions cut 1 base from V and 7 bases from J, with 11 bases between. This CDR3 comprises 15 residues. Here the CDR3 DNA reads TGTGCCAGCTCACCACGGCAGGAACCGAATTCACCCCTCCACTTT. This translates into CASSPRQEPNSPLHF.

This clone appeared once. V and J are TRBV25-1 and TRBJ1-2, with D tentatively TRBD1 (6 bases). This CDR3 comprises 11 residues. Trimming shortened V by 7 bases and J by 8 bases, and 11 bases separated the two germline ends. CDR1 and CDR2 (germline): MGHDK, SYGVNS. The CDR3 reads CASTGTYGYTF. CDR3 bases: TGTGCCAGCACCGGGACATACGGCTACACCTTC.

The CDR3 coding sequence is TGCGCCAGCAGACAGGGGAGCTCCTACGAGCAGTACTTC. Its translation is CASRQGSSYEQYF. V is TRBV23-1 and J is TRBJ2-7; TRBD1 matches at 7 bases. TRBV23-1 is designated an ORF whose function remains uncertain. The CDR3 has 13 residues. Trimming at V came to 6 bases and at J to 0 bases, leaving 2 bases not matched to a gene.

The gene calls are TRBV5-5 and TRBJ1-1, with no clear D. The length of the CDR3 is 14 residues. V dropped 4 bases and J dropped 11 bases, with 21 bases sitting between them. Germline lookup yields CDR1 SGHKS and CDR2 YYEKEE (reference sequence). CDR3 coding DNA: TGTGCCAGCAGCCACTCCGAGAGGGCGGGGTCGGCTTTCTTT. It specifies CASSHSERAGSAFF. The full variable domain, completed using reference TRBV5-5 and TRBJ1-1, is DAGVTQSPTHLIKTRGQQVTLRCSPISGHKSVSWYQQVLGQGPQFIFQYYEKEERGRGNFPDRFSARQFPNYSSELNVNALLLGDSALYLCASSHSERAGSAFFGQGTRLTVV.

The chain uses TRBV27 and TRBJ2-2, with TRBD1 as a possible D gene (5 bases). The CDR3 has 14 amino acids. Germline loops: CDR1 MNHEY, CDR2 SMNVEV (reference sequence). V lost 5 bases to trimming and J lost 5 bases, with 12 bases between them. Here the CDR3 reads CASSVPQGTGELFF. CDR3 DNA sequence: TGTGCCAGCAGTGTTCCCCAGGGAACCGGGGAGCTGTTTTTT.

V usage is TRBV6-6 and J usage is TRBJ2-7, with TRBD1 matching 8 bases. Germline-derived CDR1 and CDR2 are MNHNY and SVGAGI (reference sequence). V gave up 0 bases and J gave up 7 bases; unmatched junction bases: 11. This CDR3 has 16 residues. As DNA, the CDR3 is TGTGCCAGCAGTTACTCGCCCCCAGACAGGGGAGGAGAGCAGTACTTC. It specifies CASSYSPPDRGGEQYF.

The rearrangement joins TRBV6-4 to TRBJ1-1; D remains ambiguous. Germline V gene data show CDR1 as MRHNA and CDR2 as SNTAGT. Trimming cost V 7 bases and J 6 bases, with 6 bases left between them. The CDR3 loop spans 10 amino acids. The CDR3 protein is CASINSEAFF. The CDR3 nucleotides read TGTGCCAGCATTAACTCTGAAGCTTTCTTT.

The rearrangement uses TRBV7-9 and TRBJ2-3, with 8 bases identical to TRBD1. The V segment lost 4 bases and the J segment 6 bases; nucleotides outside the gene matches: 9. Germline values: CDR1 SEHNR, CDR2 FQNEAQ (reference sequence). CDR3 length: 15 residues. CDR3 sequence: CASSYTGGSADTQYF. CDR3 bases: TGTGCCAGCAGCTATACAGGGGGATCGGCGGATACGCAGTATTTT.

The chain links TRBV10-2 to TRBJ1-2; D is unresolved. CDR3 size: 13 residues. CDR1 and CDR2 (germline): WSHSY, SAAADI. Between the trimmed V and J ends, which lost 3 bases and 5 bases, there was a span of 10 bases. The CDR3 protein is CASSDHEGYGYTF. The CDR3 bases are TGCGCCAGCAGTGACCACGAAGGATATGGCTACACCTTC.

J is TRBJ1-6 and V is TRBV6-5, with TRBD1 identical over 7 bases. Germline V gives CDR1 MNHEY, CDR2 SVGAGI. V shed 5 bases, J shed 8 bases, and the junction held 6 bases outside the gene matches. The CDR3 is made up of 14 amino acids. In DNA, the CDR3 is TGTGCCAGCAGTGGAATAGGGGGCGATTCACCCCTCCACTTT. Residues: CASSGIGGDSPLHF.

The gene calls are TRBV28 and TRBJ1-5; TRBD1 matches 9 bases. V was clipped by 5 bases and J by 3 bases; unmatched bases: 11. The germline V gene has CDR1 MDHEN and CDR2 SYDVKM. The CDR3 length is 17 residues. In nucleotides, the CDR3 is TGTGCCAGCAGTCCCCTGTCGGGACAGGGTTTCAATCAGCCCCAGCATTTT. Translation gives CASSPLSGQGFNQPQHF.

The CDR3 bases are TGCGCCAGCAGCTTGGCCGTGTCTGGCCTTAATTCACCCCTCCACTTT. Its protein product is CASSLAVSGLNSPLHF. V usage is TRBV5-1 and J usage is TRBJ1-6; D call uncertain. The V gene's germline CDR1 is SGHRS and CDR2 YFSETQ. V was trimmed by 0 bases and J by 6 bases, leaving 13 bases between them. This CDR3 region has 16 residues.

This chain connects TRBV10-3 to TRBJ2-7; D may match TRBD1 or TRBD2 (6 bases each). The CDR3 has 15 residues. CDR1 is ENHRY and CDR2 is SYGVKD in the germline V gene. Trimming took 3 bases from V and 2 from J, leaving 14 bases between them. CDR3 sequence (DNA): TGTGCCATCAGTGACTCCGGGGGCCAAACCTACGAGCAGTACTTC. Translated, it gives CAISDSGGQTYEQYF.

This clone has a single count. The chain has TRBV30 and TRBJ1-6; unclear D gene. CDR3 size: 17 residues. V dropped 3 bases and J dropped 0 bases, with 15 bases sitting between them. Germline V gene lookup returns CDR1 GTSNPN and CDR2 SVGIG (reference sequence). CDR3 DNA sequence: TGTGCCTGGAGCCTTCTCAGTGGAAGCTCCTATAATTCACCCCTCCACTTT. The encoded protein is CAWSLLSGSSYNSPLHF.

The genes are TRBV27 and TRBJ2-5; 10 nucleotides line up with TRBD1. The germline CDR1 and CDR2 sequences are MNHEY and SMNVEV (reference sequence). The CDR3 is made up of 15 amino acids. With V trimmed by 1 base and J by 5 bases, 4 bases remained unmatched. Here the CDR3 reads CASSLWDRGGETQYF. For the CDR3, the DNA is TGTGCCAGCAGTTTATGGGACAGGGGTGGGGAGACCCAGTACTTC.

The J gene is TRBJ1-1, the V gene TRBV18; 7 nucleotides align to TRBD1. Germline V gives CDR1 KGHSH, CDR2 LQKENI. The V and J ends lost 3 bases and 2 bases, in that order; junction bases with no gene match: 6. This CDR3 comprises 15 residues. CDR3 region: CASSPGQMINTEAFF. The CDR3 DNA reads TGTGCCAGCTCACCGGGACAGATGATAAACACTGAAGCTTTCTTT.

The rearrangement joins TRBV5-5 to TRBJ2-7, with TRBD1 matching 12 bases. Losses at the gene ends were 1 base for V and 6 bases for J; bases not matched to a gene: 8. Germline loops: CDR1 SGHKS, CDR2 YYEKEE (reference sequence). CDR3 length: 16 residues. CDR3 nucleotides: TGTGCCAGCAGCTTGATAACCGGGACAGGGGGCATCGAGCAGTACTTC. As protein: CASSLITGTGGIEQYF.

The sample holds one count of this clone. The chain joins TRBV19 to TRBJ1-5; D possibly corresponds to TRBD1 (5 bases). The CDR3 has 16 amino acids. The ends were cut back, 5 bases at V and 12 bases at J, with 26 bases in the middle. Germline loops: CDR1 LNHDA, CDR2 SQIVND (reference sequence). The CDR3 bases are TGTGCCAGTAGTTCCACCGGCCAACGAAGGGGTCCCCGCCAGCATTTT. The encoded protein is CASSSTGQRRGPRQHF.

The CDR3 is CAIRADLGSQPQHF. The CDR3 coding sequence is TGTGCCATCAGGGCTGACCTGGGCAGTCAGCCCCAGCATTTT. The chain combines TRBV10-3 with TRBJ1-5; no definite D call. This CDR3 contains 14 residues. CDR1 ENHRY and CDR2 SYGVKD come from the germline V gene. V lost 6 bases, J lost 6 bases, and 15 bases lay in between.

The chain uses TRBV10-2 and TRBJ2-1; 11 positions match TRBD2. Germline assignment: CDR1 WSHSY and CDR2 SAAADI. This CDR3 is 14 amino acids long. After removal of 6 bases from V and 5 bases from J, the junction contained 3 bases not matched to a gene. The CDR3 DNA sequence: TGCGCCAGCAGCACTAGCGGGGGCAACAATGAGCAGTTCTTC. Amino acid sequence: CASSTSGGNNEQFF.

The chain has TRBV28 and TRBJ2-5; D unclear. The DNA end is more similar to TRBJ2-7, so the J call may be wrong. The CDR3 has 13 residues. Germline lookup yields CDR1 MDHEN and CDR2 SYDVKM. CDR3 region: CASGGPLSYEQYF. The CDR3 nucleotides are TGTGCCAGCGGTGGGCCTTTGTCCTACGAGCAGTACTTC.

The J gene is TRBJ2-2, the V gene TRBV4-1; no clear D. This CDR3 spans 16 amino acids. Germline V lookup: CDR1 MGHRA, CDR2 YSYEKL. The V end lost 1 base, the J end lost 4 bases, and 13 bases lay between the germline ends. This chain's CDR3 is CASSQAPFGLTGELFF. The CDR3 DNA reads as TGCGCCAGCAGCCAAGCCCCATTTGGTCTCACCGGGGAGCTGTTTTTT.